This TCR beta chain was recovered during a study of glioma-infiltrating T cells. Study conclusions and caveats: CDR3 overlap between tissue and blood was very small. Gliomas, especially low-grade, showed above-expected tissue-blood divergence; non-neoplastic patients showed below.

The iRepertoire nested amplicon-rescue multiplex PCR amplified TCR alpha and beta CDR3s from RNA. For one-step reverse transcription and amplification, roughly 100-400 ng of tissue mRNA or PBMC total RNA was used. A single record per CDR3 protein comes from TCRdb applying MiXCR to the multiplex PCR reads. In the table there are around 97,000 distinct CDR3 sequences, around 29% of which are singletons. The J segment lost 12 bases and the V segment lost 5 bases, leaving 4 bases of the junction unmatched. CDR1 and CDR2 from the germline V gene are MGHRA and YSYEKL. The CDR3 has 11 residues. In its sample, this clonotype was seen many times. Its antigen is unidentified.

V gene TRBV4-1 combines with J gene TRBJ2-1, with 7 nucleotides matching TRBD1. Material for sequencing was glioma tissue, nonneoplastic brain tissue, or PBMCs (not recorded which). The sequence derives from a human donor with low-grade glioma or glioblastoma, undergoing nonglioma brain surgery, or in good health (not recorded which). CDR3 coding DNA: TGCGCCAGCAGCGAGGGACAGTGGCAGTTCTTC. The encoded protein is CASSEGQWQFF.